These 23 T cell receptor beta chains originate from one sample sequenced in a study of Tregs in tolerant kidney transplant recipients. Recipients received nonmyeloablative bone marrow transplants from related graft donors, with transient mixed chimerism. TCRdb keeps only in-frame clones here, not all; method: immunoSEQ multiplex PCR. The table lists tens of thousands of clones. The starting material was CD4+ T cells from blood (PBMCs), obtained 24 months after the transplant. The origin of the receptors is a human patient who received a combined kidney and bone marrow transplant. The graft donor may account for some of the T cells.

A remark on this clone: The read ends 3 residues early relative to the CDR3; the germline J gene fills the gap. The rearrangement uses TRBV7-6 and TRBJ1-5; D unresolved. The CDR3 has 13 amino acids. CDR1 is SGHVS, CDR2 FNYEAQ, per germline. V was shortened by 3 bases and J by 7 bases, with 10 bases between the two germline ends. The CDR3 region is CASSFDSGQPQHF. CDR3 DNA (partial): TGTGCCAGCAGCTTTGACTCCGGCCAGCCC.

For this clone: The CDR3 end lies 3 residues beyond the end of the read and is filled in from the germline J gene. V usage is TRBV5-1 and J usage is TRBJ2-3; 12 positions agree with TRBD1. Germline V gene sequence: CDR1 SGHRS, CDR2 YFSETQ. This CDR3 spans 16 amino acids. Losses at the gene ends were 3 bases for V and 4 bases for J; bases not matched to a gene: 6. The CDR3 is CASSSGQGAGADTQYF. Partial CDR3 DNA: TGCGCCAGCAGCTCGGGACAGGGGGCCGGGGCAGATACG.

Regarding this clone: The read halts 3 residues ahead of the CDR3 end, with the missing end drawn from the germline J gene. The chain combines TRBV7-2 with TRBJ1-3; the match to TRBD1 covers 9 bases. This CDR3 comprises 16 residues. CDR1 is SGHTA and CDR2 is FQGNSA in the germline V gene. J was trimmed by 4 bases and V by 0 bases; bases with no gene match: 4. The chain's CDR3 is CASSLAGQGGGNTIYF. The part of the CDR3 DNA that was read is TGTGCCAGCAGCTTAGCGGGACAGGGAGGAGGAAACACC.

Details on this clone: Read data end 3 residues before the CDR3 end; the end is taken from the germline J gene. The chain has TRBV10-3 and TRBJ1-1, with a possible D match to TRBD1 (6 bases). The CDR3 consists of 14 residues. V lost 3 bases and J lost 2, with 10 bases in between. Germline assignment: CDR1 ENHRY and CDR2 SYGVKD. CDR3 region: CAISEGGGNTEAFF. The CDR3 DNA, read in part, is TGTGCCATCAGTGAAGGGGGTGGTAACACTGAA.

As to this clone: The read ends 3 residues early relative to the CDR3; the germline J gene fills the gap. This chain connects TRBV5-5 to TRBJ2-2, with 9 bases matching TRBD2. Germline CDR1 reads SGHKS; CDR2 reads YYEKEE (reference sequence). The CDR3 sequence is 14 residues long. The sequenced CDR3 bases are TGTGCAAGCGATAGCGGGAGTGGCACCGGGGAG. Translation: CASDSGSGTGE. The whole CDR3 region reads CASDSGSGTGELFF.

Notes on this clone: Read sequence stops 3 residues before the CDR3 end, and the germline J gene provides the missing end. The chain recombines TRBV5-6 with TRBJ2-5; 7 bases are shared with TRBD1. V shed 5 bases and J 5 bases; nucleotides not matched to a gene: 6. Per germline, CDR1 SGHDT and CDR2 YYEEEE. The CDR3 extends over 13 amino acids. Partial CDR3 DNA: TGTGCCAGCAGTCAACAGGGGCCCGAGACC. The encoded protein is CASSQQGPET. The entire CDR3 protein is CASSQQGPETQYF.

Worth noting for this clone: The CDR3 goes on 3 residues after the read ends, and that part is filled in from the germline J gene. The chain recombines TRBV13 with TRBJ2-3, with D perhaps TRBD1 (7 bases). CDR3 length: 16 amino acids. V lost 4 bases, J lost 2 bases, and 16 bases lay in between. Germline-derived CDR1 and CDR2 are PRHDT and FYEKMQ (reference sequence). The CDR3 loop reads CASSSSQGGFTDTQYF. The DNA read from the CDR3 is TGTGCCAGCAGCTCCTCCCAGGGGGGATTCACAGATACG.

Incomplete CDR3 DNA: TGTGCCAGCAGCCCGGACAGGTTTTGGGAAAAA. Its translation: CASSPDRFWEK. The whole CDR3 region reads CASSPDRFWEKLFF. The chain carries TRBV7-2 and TRBJ1-4; 7 bases are shared with TRBD1. The CDR3 end lies 3 residues beyond the end of the read and is filled in from the germline J gene. Per germline, CDR1 SGHTA and CDR2 FQGNSA. There are 14 residues in the CDR3. J lost 8 bases, V lost 5 bases, and 8 bases had no gene match.

As regards this clone: Germline and junction disagree at one end, which may indicate a read error. Sequencing ends 3 residues short of the CDR3 end; the germline J gene provides the rest. This chain joins TRBV7-7 and TRBJ2-1; 13 bases are shared with TRBD2. There are 15 residues in the CDR3. Germline CDR1 reads SSHAT; CDR2 reads FNYEAQ (reference sequence). The sequenced CDR3 bases are TGTGCTAGCAGCGCGGGACTAGCGGGGTACAATGAG. This gives the protein CASSAGLAGYNE. The whole CDR3 sequence reads CASSAGLAGYNEQFF.

Concerning this clone: The missing CDR3 end, 3 residues past where the read stops, is filled in from the germline J gene. This rearrangement joins TRBV30 to TRBJ2-3; 9 nucleotides agree with TRBD1. Losses at the gene ends were 4 bases for V and 7 bases for J; bases not matched to a gene: 6. The CDR3 runs 13 residues. Germline V gene data show CDR1 as GTSNPN and CDR2 as SVGIG (reference sequence). The sequenced CDR3 bases are TGTGCCTGGATACAGGGGGCGGCGAATACG. Translated: CAWIQGAANT. The entire CDR3 sequence reads CAWIQGAANTQYF.

As to this clone: The read gets to within 3 residues of the CDR3 end, and the germline J gene fills in the rest. V is TRBV7-3 and J is TRBJ2-1, with 11 bases matching TRBD2. The CDR3 covers 16 residues. The V segment lost 5 bases and the J segment 6 bases; nucleotides outside the gene matches: 9. The germline gives CDR1 SGHTA, CDR2 FQGTGA. Partial CDR3 DNA: TGTGCCAGCAGCCTAAAACTAGCGGGAGAGGCCAATGAG. It codes for CASSLKLAGEANE. The CDR3 in full is CASSLKLAGEANEQFF.

To note about this clone: The read stops 3 residues short of the end of the CDR3; the missing end is completed from the germline J gene. The V call is TRBV29-1, the J call TRBJ2-1, with TRBD1 as a possible D gene (6 bases). V was cut by 3 bases and J by 5 bases, with 17 bases left in between. CDR3 length equals 15 residues. Germline assignment: CDR1 SQVTM and CDR2 ANQGSEA. The DNA read from the CDR3 is TGCAGCGTTGACCCAGGACAGAAAAGTAACAATGAG. The encoded protein is CSVDPGQKSNNE. The entire CDR3 protein is CSVDPGQKSNNEQFF.

About this clone itself: The read terminates 3 residues before the CDR3 end, so the remaining end is supplied by the germline J gene. At the DNA level, this CDR3 is encoded by other sequences in the same sample as well. J is TRBJ2-5 and V is TRBV20-1; 8 positions agree with TRBD1. The J segment lost 2 bases and the V segment lost 5 bases, leaving 7 bases of the junction unmatched. The CDR3 is 14 residues long. Germline V gene lookup returns CDR1 DFQATT and CDR2 SNEGSKA (reference sequence). The sequenced CDR3 bases are TGCAGTGCTTCCGGACAGGGCCTACAAGAGACC. Translation gives CSASGQGLQET. The entire CDR3 protein is CSASGQGLQETQYF.

Of note for this clone: With the read ending 3 residues before the CDR3 end, the germline J gene is used to fill in that end. The V gene is TRBV5-6, the J gene TRBJ2-7; no reliable D call. The CDR3 covers 12 residues. Germline CDR1 and CDR2: SGHDT and YYEEEE. V lost 4 bases and J lost 2, with 7 bases in between. The part of the CDR3 DNA that was read is TGTGCCAGCAGCCTGTATCCCTACGAG. Translated, it gives CASSLYPYE. In full, the CDR3 reads CASSLYPYEQYF.

Regarding this clone: The CDR3 end is not reached by the read, which stops 3 residues before it; the germline J gene fills it in. The chain carries TRBV12-3 or TRBV12-4 and TRBJ2-7; TRBD1 matches at 8 bases. The V gene end was trimmed by 6 bases and the J gene end by 2 bases; junction bases not matched to a gene: 6. The CDR3 is made up of 14 amino acids. The CDR3: CASSPGQGAYEQYF. CDR3 DNA, as far as it was read: TGTGCCAGCAGCCCTGGACAGGGAGCCTACGAG.

Points on this clone: The read ends 3 residues before the CDR3 terminus; that terminus is restored from the germline J gene. The rearrangement joins TRBV20-1 to TRBJ1-4, with D hard to call. V was shortened by 0 bases and J by 0 bases, with 5 bases between the two germline ends. The CDR3 is 14 amino acids. CDR1 is DFQATT, CDR2 SNEGSKA, per germline (reference sequence). The DNA read from the CDR3 is TGCAGTGCTAGAGAGGGCACAACTAATGAAAAA. Residues: CSAREGTTNEK. From start to end, the CDR3 is CSAREGTTNEKLFF.

In the case of this clone: The CDR3 end falls 3 residues outside the read, so it is completed with the germline J gene. The chain recombines TRBV7-9 with TRBJ2-7; 15 nucleotides match TRBD2. With V trimmed by 5 bases and J by 5 bases, 4 bases remained unmatched. The CDR3 extends over 15 amino acids. Looked up from germline, CDR1 is SEHNR and CDR2 is FQNEAQ (reference sequence). CDR3 DNA, as far as it was read: TGTGCCAGCAGCGCGGGACTAGCGGGAGGTCACGAG. Translating it yields CASSAGLAGGHE. The CDR3 in its entirety is CASSAGLAGGHEQYF.

Frequency places this clone as medium-sized. This CDR3 is CASSNPRGARGNTIYF. The sequenced part of the CDR3 DNA is TGTGCCAGTAGTAACCCTCGGGGGGCCCGCGGGAACACC. The genes are TRBV19 and TRBJ1-3; TRBD1 might be the D (6 bases). Read data end 3 residues before the CDR3 end; the end is taken from the germline J gene. The V gene lost 4 bases and the J gene lost 7 bases, with 20 bases spanning the gap. The CDR3 totals 16 residues. Germline CDR1 and CDR2: LNHDA and SQIVND (reference sequence).

Details on this clone: The sequenced fragment ends 3 residues before the CDR3 boundary, so the rest is inferred from the germline J gene. The chain has TRBV18 and TRBJ2-2, with D unclear. The CDR3 runs 14 residues. Germline loops: CDR1 KGHSH, CDR2 LQKENI. The sequenced part of the CDR3 DNA is TGTGCCAGCTCACTCGAACAGTCGCGCTCCGGG. It codes for CASSLEQSRSG. The whole CDR3 sequence is CASSLEQSRSGLFF.

With respect to this clone: The read finishes 3 residues shy of the CDR3 end, and the germline J gene is used to complete it. The chain links TRBV20-1 to TRBJ2-7, with 11 bases matching TRBD2. Trimming cost V 5 bases and J 3 bases; bases outside gene matches: 21. The germline V gene encodes CDR1 DFQATT and CDR2 SNEGSKA (reference sequence). The CDR3 has 19 amino acids. Incomplete CDR3 DNA: TGCAGTGCTCCATACTCAACTAGCGGGAGTCTCCGGACGAACTACGAG. Protein product: CSAPYSTSGSLRTNYE. The entire CDR3 protein reads CSAPYSTSGSLRTNYEQYF.

This clone counts as medium-sized by frequency. With the read ending 3 residues before the CDR3 end, the germline J gene is used to fill in that end. The chain employs TRBV2 and TRBJ1-4; tentative D call: TRBD1 (6 bases). The CDR3 covers 14 residues. Between the trimmed V and J ends, which lost 6 bases and 6 bases, there was a span of 14 bases. Germline V lookup: CDR1 SNHLY, CDR2 FYNNEI. The CDR3 protein is CASRNRVGDEKLFF. The part of the CDR3 DNA that was read is TGTGCCAGCAGGAACAGGGTAGGAGATGAAAAA.

Comment on this clone: The read terminates 3 residues ahead of where the CDR3 ends, so the germline J gene completes it. The chain has TRBV30 and TRBJ1-1; 9 bases fit TRBD1. The J segment lost 4 bases and the V segment lost 5 bases, leaving 5 bases of the junction unmatched. This CDR3 is 13 amino acids long. Germline values: CDR1 GTSNPN, CDR2 SVGIG (reference sequence). CDR3 loop: CAWLRDRATEAFF. CDR3 DNA (partial): TGTGCCTGGTTGAGGGACAGGGCCACTGAA.

Note on this clone: The observed sequence ends 3 residues before the CDR3 terminus, with the missing tail filled in from the germline J gene. V is TRBV7-6 and J is TRBJ2-1, with TRBD2 matching over 13 bases. Looked up from germline, CDR1 is SGHVS and CDR2 is FNYEAQ. The CDR3 runs 18 residues. V shed 6 bases, J shed 4 bases, and the junction held 12 bases outside the gene matches. The CDR3 sequence: CASSLPAGTSGIYNEQFF. The covered CDR3 bases are TGTGCCAGCAGTCTCCCGGCCGGGACTAGCGGGATATACAATGAG.